The text below deals with one TCR beta chain. What it binds is not known. Assay used: immunoSEQ multiplex PCR; TCRdb lists only in-frame clones, some missing. Of about 120,000 clones in the sample, around 89% were seen once. This entry belongs to a study of cytomegalovirus exposure and HLA in healthy donors. Study observations and caveats: Subsequent analysis found a tendency for first-cohort TCR clusters to co-occur within the 120 or so validation repertoires. Investigators reported 150 to 200 TCR beta chains as tied to cytomegalovirus.

The CDR3 spans 15 residues. Germline CDR1 is MGHRA and CDR2 is YSYEKL. Trimming at V came to 3 bases and at J to 6 bases, leaving 8 bases not matched to a gene. The receptor's source is a young man in good health and CMV-seronegative. This sequence joins TRBV4-1 and TRBJ1-1; TRBD1 agrees at 9 bases. Source material: PBMCs. Here the CDR3 reads CASSQVTGGVAEAFF. DNA of the CDR3: TGCGCCAGCAGCCAGGTTACAGGGGGCGTCGCTGAAGCTTTCTTT.